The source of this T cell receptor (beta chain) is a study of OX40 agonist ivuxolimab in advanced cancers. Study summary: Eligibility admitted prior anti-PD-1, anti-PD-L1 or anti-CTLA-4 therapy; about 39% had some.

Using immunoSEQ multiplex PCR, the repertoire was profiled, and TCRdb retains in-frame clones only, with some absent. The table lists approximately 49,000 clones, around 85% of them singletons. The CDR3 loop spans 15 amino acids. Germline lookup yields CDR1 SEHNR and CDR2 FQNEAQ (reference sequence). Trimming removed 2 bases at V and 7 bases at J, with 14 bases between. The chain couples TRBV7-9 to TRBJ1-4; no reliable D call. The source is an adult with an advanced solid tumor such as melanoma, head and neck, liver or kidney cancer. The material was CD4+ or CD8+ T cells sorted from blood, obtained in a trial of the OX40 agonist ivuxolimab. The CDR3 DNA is TGTGCCAGCAGCTTATCCCCCCCGAAGGGTGAAAAACTGTTTTTT. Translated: CASSLSPPKGEKLFF.